This T cell receptor beta chain was retrieved from a study of shared clonotypes between healthy human individuals. For the study at large: Three plates were used per donor for CD4 naive, three for CD4 memory, two for CD8 naive and one for CD8 memory.

The repertoire was sequenced with immunoSEQ multiplex PCR; TCRdb's copy has only in-frame clones and lacks some. Of some 2,000,000 clones detected, about 95% appear once; the ten largest clones hold 1% to 1.3%. Naivety among CD8 cells was defined by CD45RO negativity and positive CCR7 selection, thereby excluding terminally differentiated effector memory CD45RA+ cells. Germline V gene lookup returns CDR1 SEHNR and CDR2 FQNEAQ (reference sequence). This CDR3 is 16 amino acids long. J was trimmed by 6 bases and V by 5 bases; bases with no gene match: 8. Sequencing used naive CD8+ T cells sorted from blood. The chain couples TRBV7-9 to TRBJ2-1; 12 nucleotides agree with TRBD2. This TCR came from a man aged 18 to 35 in good health. The CDR3 DNA reads as TGTGCCAGCAGCCCGCGGACTAGCGGGGTAGGCAATGAGCAGTTCTTC. This gives the protein CASSPRTSGVGNEQFF.